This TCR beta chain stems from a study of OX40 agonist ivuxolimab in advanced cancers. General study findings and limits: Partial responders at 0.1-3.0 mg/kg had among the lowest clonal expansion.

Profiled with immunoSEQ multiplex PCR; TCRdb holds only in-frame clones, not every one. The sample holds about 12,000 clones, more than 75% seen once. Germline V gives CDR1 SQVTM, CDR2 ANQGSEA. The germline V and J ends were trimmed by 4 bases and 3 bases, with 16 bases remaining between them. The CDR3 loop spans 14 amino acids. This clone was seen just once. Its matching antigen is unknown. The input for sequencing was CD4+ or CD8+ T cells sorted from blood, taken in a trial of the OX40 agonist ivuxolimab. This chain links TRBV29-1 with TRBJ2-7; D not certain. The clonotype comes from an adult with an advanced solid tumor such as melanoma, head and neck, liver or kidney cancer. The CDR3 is CSVVRLPPFYEQYF. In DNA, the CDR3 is TGCAGCGTTGTCAGGCTACCGCCGTTCTACGAGCAGTACTTC.